The present entry profiles one TCR beta chain with its context. Its specificity is not known. Assay used: immunoSEQ multiplex PCR; TCRdb lists only in-frame clones, some missing. The sample records about 17,000 clones, around nine tenths being singletons. The entry originates in a study of T cells in localized non-small cell lung cancer. Whole-study results and caveats: In adjacent lung appeared a median around 60 of the top 100 tumor clones.

Germline V gives CDR1 SGHTA, CDR2 FQGNSA. Trimming took 3 bases from V and 3 from J; bases not matched to a gene: 5. The CDR3 has 14 residues. The V gene is TRBV7-2, the J gene TRBJ2-7, with 7 bases matching TRBD2. This TCR came from a male donor aged 60 or over with stage II squamous cell lung carcinoma. The source was peripheral blood, collected before any cancer treatment. Written as DNA, the CDR3 is TGTGCCAGCAGCTTCCACGGGAGGATCTACGAGCAGTACTTC. Translation gives CASSFHGRIYEQYF.